Listed here are 20 T cell receptor beta chains from one sample, sequenced in a study of vaccination and CD4 T cells after COVID-19. No antigen is known for these receptors. Cultured CD4+ T cells had their DNA profiled by the Oncomine TCR Beta short-read assay. TCRdb passed the PCR reads through MiXCR, listing each CDR3 protein once. Here the sample spans around 12,000 distinct CDR3 sequences, under 75% being singletons. Described treatment: approximately 10-day PBMC culture with coronavirus spike peptide pools or control peptides (ViraFEST assay). The specimen sequenced was CD4+ T cells from blood, cultured in vitro. Receptors were obtained from a human donor who had recovered from COVID-19.

The chain links TRBV10-3 to TRBJ2-5, with D uncertain. CDR1 and CDR2 from the germline V gene are ENHRY and SYGVKD. The CDR3 extends over 16 amino acids. Trimming left V 6 bases short and J 2 bases short, with 19 bases between. In DNA form, the CDR3 reads TGTGCCATCAGCACCCCTCGTCCCCGTCAACAAGAGACCCAGTACTTC. Its translation is CAISTPRPRQQETQYF.

The rearrangement links TRBV7-9 to TRBJ1-2; 7 bases agree with TRBD1. Trimming at V came to 6 bases and at J to 6 bases, leaving 10 bases not matched to a gene. The CDR3 has 14 amino acids. Per the germline V gene, CDR1 is SEHNR and CDR2 is FQNEAQ (reference sequence). As DNA, the CDR3 is TGTGCCAGCAGGGACAAGAGGGGGCTCGATGGCTACACCTTC. Translating it yields CASRDKRGLDGYTF.

V usage is TRBV7-3 and J usage is TRBJ2-5, with 11 bases identical to TRBD1. V shed 4 bases and J 5 bases; nucleotides not matched to a gene: 6. The CDR3 loop spans 15 amino acids. The V gene's germline CDR1 is SGHTA and CDR2 FQGTGA. The CDR3 here is CASSSGQGAWETQYF. DNA for the CDR3: TGTGCCAGCAGCTCTGGACAGGGGGCTTGGGAGACCCAGTACTTC. The full variable domain, rest sourced from reference TRBV7-3 and TRBJ2-5, is GAGVSQTPSNKVTEKGKYVELRCDPISGHTALYWYRQSLGQGPEFLIYFQGTGAADDSGLPNDRFFAVRPEGSVSTLKIQRTERGDSAVYLCASSSGQGAWETQYFGPGTRLLVL.

V usage is TRBV6-1 and J usage is TRBJ2-3; D unresolved. Per germline, CDR1 MNHNS and CDR2 SASEGT. V was trimmed by 7 bases and J by 3 bases, leaving 11 bases between them. The CDR3 is 13 amino acids. CDR3 in amino acids: CASTLLLTDTQYF. Written as DNA, the CDR3 is TGTGCCAGCACACTACTGTTGACAGATACGCAGTATTTT.

The chain links TRBV15 to TRBJ2-2; TRBD1 agrees at 10 bases. The CDR3 length is 15 residues. Trimming took 3 bases from V and 6 from J; bases not matched to a gene: 4. Per the germline V gene, CDR1 is LNHNV and CDR2 is YYDKDF (reference sequence). In nucleotides, the CDR3 is TGTGCCACCAGCAGGGGCGGACAGGGGGCCGGGGAGCTGTTTTTT. Its protein is CATSRGGQGAGELFF. Variable domain in full (rest from reference TRBV15 and TRBJ2-2): DAMVIQNPRYQVTQFGKPVTLSCSQTLNHNVMYWYQQKSSQAPKLLFHYYDKDFNNEADTPDNFQSRRPNTSFCFLDIRSPGLGDTAMYLCATSRGGQGAGELFFGEGSRLTVL.

This sequence joins TRBV5-6 and TRBJ1-1; 7 nucleotides agree with TRBD1. This CDR3 has 14 residues. With 4 bases clipped from V and 3 bases from J, the junction kept 6 bases outside the gene matches. From germline, CDR1 is SGHDT and CDR2 YYEEEE. CDR3 region: CASSRYDRDTEAFF. As DNA, the CDR3 is TGTGCCAGCAGCCGTTACGACAGGGACACTGAAGCTTTCTTT.

The chain carries TRBV7-2 and TRBJ1-1; a possible D gene is TRBD1 (6 bases). CDR1 is SGHTA and CDR2 is FQGNSA in the germline V gene. The CDR3 is 16 amino acids. Trimming shortened V by 8 bases and J by 2 bases, and 21 bases separated the two germline ends. CDR3 loop: CASSPDGGGINTEAFF. CDR3 DNA sequence: TGTGCCAGCTCCCCAGACGGAGGGGGAATAAACACTGAAGCTTTCTTT.

This clonotype has a handful of counts. The chain uses TRBV21-1 and TRBJ2-5; the table's D call, TRBD1, was not checked against the DNA. TRBV21-1 is a documented pseudogene. The CDR3 length is 18 residues. CDR3 nucleotide sequence: TGTGCCAGCAGCAAAGCGCTTGGGGGACAGCATAGTCAAGAGACCCAGTACTTC. Protein sequence: CASSKALGGQHSQETQYF.

This clonotype was seen more than once but under ten times. This chain connects TRBV12-3 or TRBV12-4 to TRBJ2-5; the D is unclear. V dropped 3 bases and J dropped 4 bases, with 9 bases sitting between them. This CDR3 region has 13 residues. The CDR3, as DNA: TGTGCCAGCAGTTTTGGAATTGGAGAGACCCAGTACTTC. Its translation is CASSFGIGETQYF.

In DNA form, the CDR3 reads TGTGCCAGTAGGTCGGGGACCCTTTGGAGCAATCAGCCCCAGCATTTT. Protein product: CASRSGTLWSNQPQHF. The V call is TRBV19, the J call TRBJ1-5; a possible D gene is TRBD1 (5 bases). Germline values: CDR1 LNHDA, CDR2 SQIVND (reference sequence). V shed 6 bases and J shed 1 base, with 16 bases lying between them. This CDR3 has 16 residues.

A few counts support this clonotype. This rearrangement joins TRBV20-1 to TRBJ2-5, with D perhaps TRBD2 (6 bases). V was shortened by 3 bases and J by 2 bases, with 16 bases between the two germline ends. The V gene's germline CDR1 is DFQATT and CDR2 SNEGSKA (reference sequence). This CDR3 is 15 amino acids long. The CDR3 DNA sequence: TGCAGTGCTAGGATGGGGTTAGCGGTTCAAGAGACCCAGTACTTC. This encodes CSARMGLAVQETQYF.

This clonotype is deemed large. The rearrangement uses TRBV2 and TRBJ2-2; 7 nucleotides match TRBD2. CDR3 length equals 15 residues. CDR1 SNHLY and CDR2 FYNNEI come from the germline V gene. With V trimmed by 2 bases and J by 4 bases, 4 bases remained unmatched. The chain's CDR3 is CASSERGEGTGELFF. The CDR3, as DNA: TGTGCCAGCAGTGAACGGGGGGAGGGCACCGGGGAGCTGTTTTTT.

The rearrangement links TRBV7-3 to TRBJ2-1; 7 bases fit TRBD2. Germline values: CDR1 SGHTA, CDR2 FQGTGA. This CDR3 is 15 amino acids long. V was clipped by 5 bases and J by 9 bases; unmatched bases: 13. Written as DNA, the CDR3 is TGTGCCAGCAGCCCACGGGGCCTATGGGGGGGTGAGCAGTTCTTC. Encoded protein: CASSPRGLWGGEQFF.

The chain recombines TRBV24-1 with TRBJ2-5, with D tentatively TRBD1 (6 bases). This CDR3 spans 15 amino acids. Deletions cut 4 bases from V and 0 bases from J, with 11 bases between. The V gene's germline CDR1 is KGHDR and CDR2 SFDVKD. The CDR3 here is CATSDSGQHQETQYF. As DNA, the CDR3 is TGTGCCACCAGTGACTCTGGACAGCACCAAGAGACCCAGTACTTC.

V usage is TRBV20-1 and J usage is TRBJ2-1; 7 bases match TRBD1. Trimming took 4 bases from V and 5 from J; bases not matched to a gene: 5. This CDR3 comprises 13 residues. Germline V lookup: CDR1 DFQATT, CDR2 SNEGSKA (reference sequence). CDR3 amino acids: CSATDRVDNEQFF. The CDR3 DNA is TGCAGTGCTACCGACAGGGTGGACAATGAGCAGTTCTTC.

This sequence joins TRBV5-1 and TRBJ2-7, with D perhaps TRBD2 (6 bases). The CDR3 covers 16 residues. Trimming removed 4 bases from V and 6 bases from J, with 23 bases in between. Germline assignment: CDR1 SGHRS and CDR2 YFSETQ. CDR3 sequence (DNA): TGCGCCAGCAGCGTCCTGAGCGGGCGGTCCGTGGGCGAGCAGTACTTC. Protein product: CASSVLSGRSVGEQYF.

V gene TRBV29-1 combines with J gene TRBJ1-5, with a tentative D call TRBD1 (5 bases). Per the germline V gene, CDR1 is SQVTM and CDR2 is ANQGSEA. Trimming took off 4 bases at V and 3 bases at J, with 10 bases between the two ends. The CDR3 contains 13 residues. As DNA, the CDR3 is TGCAGCGTTGGGCGGGGACCCAATCAGCCCCAGCATTTT. It yields the protein CSVGRGPNQPQHF. Full variable domain (outside the CDR3, taken from reference TRBV29-1 and TRBJ1-5): SAVISQKPSRDICQRGTSLTIQCQVDSQVTMMFWYRQQPGQSLTLIATANQGSEATYESGFVIDKFPISRPNLTFSTLTVSNMSPEDSSIYLCSVGRGPNQPQHFGDGTRLSIL.

The chain recombines TRBV27 with TRBJ2-3; no clear D gene. Trimming removed 2 bases from V and 5 bases from J, with 17 bases in between. The CDR3 contains 16 residues. CDR1 and CDR2 from the germline V gene are MNHEY and SMNVEV (reference sequence). Here the CDR3 reads CASSLAPGTYGDTQYF. The CDR3 region has the DNA TGTGCCAGCAGTTTAGCCCCGGGTACATACGGAGATACGCAGTATTTT.

The gene calls are TRBV20-1 and TRBJ1-1; D unresolved. The CDR3 runs 15 residues. Germline lookup yields CDR1 DFQATT and CDR2 SNEGSKA (reference sequence). V gave up 1 base and J gave up 2 bases, with 14 bases separating them. CDR3 DNA sequence: TGCAGTGCTAGAGCCCTACGGACGGGCAACACTGAAGCTTTCTTT. Translation: CSARALRTGNTEAFF.

This chain uses TRBV3-1 with TRBJ1-6; weak D call: TRBD1 (5 bases). From germline, CDR1 is LGHDT and CDR2 YNNKEL (reference sequence). Trimming cost V 7 bases and J 9 bases, with 10 bases left between them. This CDR3 comprises 12 residues. The CDR3 spells CASTQGISPLHF. CDR3 in DNA: TGTGCCAGCACCCAGGGAATTTCACCCCTCCACTTT.